The rows below give T cell receptor beta chains drawn from one sample of a study of technical replicates of blood from several donors. Some clones are missing from TCRdb's copy, which holds only in-frame ones; the method was immunoSEQ multiplex PCR. The sample consists of 64,000 or so clones, almost 98% of them appearing once. The sample was T cells isolated from PBMCs. These receptors all come from a human donor in good health. Each CDR3 is given with its conserved first and last residue. The order of the fields is J gene, V gene, D gene, clone size, CDR3 DNA, CDR3 protein. The D gene is left open where the match is weak. Clone size appears in some rows only: once, few, many, or a class for an expanded clone.

>TRBJ1-1|TRBV28|NA|NA
TGTGCCAGCAGTTCATTCACAGGACCCCATGAAGCTTTCTTT
CASSSFTGPHEAFF
>TRBJ2-2|TRBV5-1|NA|NA
TGCGCCAGCAGCCCCAGGTCCTACCTGAACACCGGGGAGCTGTTTTTT
CASSPRSYLNTGELFF
>TRBJ2-7|TRBV6-1|TRBD1|NA
TGTGCCAGCACATCTAACCGGGACAGCTCCTACGAGCAGTACTTC
CASTSNRDSSYEQYF
>TRBJ1-6|TRBV6-4|TRBD1|NA
TGTGCCAGCAGCGAATCTGGACAGGGCTCGTCACCCCTCCACTTT
CASSESGQGSSPLHF
>TRBJ1-1|TRBV27|NA|NA
TGTGCCAGCAGGAGAGGACTAGAAGCTTTCTTT
CASRRGLEAFF
>TRBJ1-1|TRBV9|NA|few
TGTGCCAGCAGCCCCGGACAGCAGCCCCCTATGAACACTGAAGCTTTCTTT
CASSPGQQPPMNTEAFF
>TRBJ2-7|TRBV2|NA|NA
TGTGCCAGCAGGGGGCGGGACCCTACTACGAGCAGTACTATAGAGTACTTC
CASRGRDPTTSSTIEYF
>TRBJ2-7|TRBV6-9|TRBD1|NA
TGTGCCAGCAGTTGGCCCGGACAGGGCACCTACGAGCAGTACTTC
CASSWPGQGTYEQYF
>TRBJ1-2|TRBV29-1|NA|NA
TGCAGCGTTGAACCAGGGAACTATGGCTACACCTTC
CSVEPGNYGYTF
>TRBJ2-7|TRBV5-4|TRBD1|NA
TGTGCCAGCAGCCCCGGGCAGGGGGCGTCCTACGAGCAGTACTTC
CASSPGQGASYEQYF
>TRBJ1-6|TRBV7-6|TRBD1|NA
TGTGCCAGCAGCCACGACAGGGGCCGGAATAATTCACCCCTCCACTTT
CASSHDRGRNNSPLHF
>TRBJ1-1|TRBV5-4|NA|once
TGTGCCAGCAGCGGGGTGGACAGAGGGGAAGCTTTCTTT
CASSGVDRGEAFF
>TRBJ2-1|TRBV14|NA|NA
TGTGCCAGCAGCCCAAGCATGAGCTCCTACAATGAGCAGTTCTTC
CASSPSMSSYNEQFF
>TRBJ2-7|TRBV2|NA|NA
TGTGCCAGCAGTGAAGAGACCGGGAGTCCCGACGAGCAGTACTTC
CASSEETGSPDEQYF
>TRBJ2-7|TRBV5-4|TRBD1|NA
TGTGCCAGCAGCTTGGGGCAGGGGGCCCACGAGCAGTACTTC
CASSLGQGAHEQYF
>TRBJ1-3|TRBV28|NA|NA
TGTGCCAGCAGTTTACGGGAGCCCGGCCACACCATATATTTT
CASSLREPGHTIYF
>TRBJ2-1|TRBV9|NA|NA
TGTGCCAGCAGCGTAGCCGGGGAACCCTACAATGAGCAGTTCTTC
CASSVAGEPYNEQFF
>TRBJ2-2|TRBV7-9|NA|NA
TGTGCCAGCAGCTTAGCGGCCCAGGCTCTGGCCGGGGAGCTGTTTTTT
CASSLAAQALAGELFF
>TRBJ1-5|TRBV7-9|NA|NA
TGTGCCAGCAGCATAGGACAGTCCGATCAGCCCCAGCATTTT
CASSIGQSDQPQHF
>TRBJ1-2|TRBV6-1|NA|NA
TGTGCCAGCAGTGAAGCGGTGTGGAGTAATCGCTACACCTTC
CASSEAVWSNRYTF
>TRBJ1-3|TRBV9|NA|NA
TGTGCCAGCAGCACTCGGTCTGGAAACACCATATATTTT
CASSTRSGNTIYF
>TRBJ1-6|TRBV19|TRBD1|NA
TGTGCCAGTAGCTTGGGGACAGGGGCAGGTTCACCCCTCCACTTT
CASSLGTGAGSPLHF
>TRBJ1-1|TRBV4-1|NA|NA
TGCGCCAGCAGCCGATCAGGAGGCGAAGCTTTCTTT
CASSRSGGEAFF
>TRBJ2-7|TRBV19|NA|NA
TGTGCCAGTAGTCCCCGTATCTCCTACGAGCAGTACTTC
CASSPRISYEQYF
>TRBJ2-7|TRBV2|NA|NA
TGTGCCACCCGGGAGTTCGGGCCTACCTACGAGCAGTACTTC
CATREFGPTYEQYF
>TRBJ1-2|TRBV30|NA|NA
TGTGCCTGGAGTGCAAACTATGGCTACACCTTC
CAWSANYGYTF
>TRBJ1-2|TRBV4-1|NA|NA
TGCGCCAGCAGCCATGACCGGGGGACGGAGAGAGGCTACACCTTC
CASSHDRGTERGYTF
>TRBJ2-7|TRBV27|TRBD2|NA
TGTGCCAGCAGTGACCGGGACTATAGCTACGAGCAGTACTTC
CASSDRDYSYEQYF
>TRBJ2-1|TRBV6-1|TRBD2|NA
TGTGCCAGCAGCGCGGGAGTACCGTTCTTC
CASSAGVPFF
>TRBJ2-1|TRBV6-5|NA|once
TGTGCCAGCAGTTACTCAGGGGATGAGCAGTTCTTC
CASSYSGDEQFF
>TRBJ2-1|TRBV25-1|TRBD2|NA
TGTGCCAGCAGTAGTCGAGCGGGAGCCTCCTACAATGAGCAGTTCTTC
CASSSRAGASYNEQFF
>TRBJ2-7|TRBV4-2|NA|NA
TGTGCCAGCAGCCAAGATCAGGACGGGGGCTACGAGCAGTACTTC
CASSQDQDGGYEQYF
>TRBJ1-2|TRBV19|TRBD1|NA
TGTGCCAGTAGTATGGGACAGGGCTATGGCTACACCTTC
CASSMGQGYGYTF
>TRBJ1-2|TRBV6-5|TRBD1|NA
TGTGCCAGCAGGGGGACAGAAAACTATGGCTACACCTTC
CASRGTENYGYTF
>TRBJ1-1|TRBV27|NA|once
TGTGCCAGCAGTTTACACTCCGAAACCACTGAAGCTTTCTTT
CASSLHSETTEAFF
>TRBJ2-7|TRBV7-9|TRBD1|NA
TGTGCCAGCAGCTTAGGCCCAGGGGGCACGAAGTACTTC
CASSLGPGGTKYF
>TRBJ2-1|TRBV5-6|TRBD2|NA
TGTGCCAGCAGCCCAGCGGGAGCTGAGCAGTTCTTC
CASSPAGAEQFF
>TRBJ1-1|TRBV29-1|NA|NA
TGCAGCGGACTGGCCACTGAAGCTTTCTTT
CSGLATEAFF
>TRBJ2-1|TRBV9|TRBD2|NA
TGTGCCAGCAGCGTAGGCGGGGGGCACTACAATGAGCAGTTCTTC
CASSVGGGHYNEQFF
>TRBJ2-2|TRBV7-9|TRBD2|NA
TGTGCCAGCAGCCCTCCTAGCGGGGGAAACACCGGGGAGCTGTTTTTT
CASSPPSGGNTGELFF
>TRBJ1-4|TRBV7-8|NA|NA
TGTGCCAGCTCCGGGGGGCAGGCAAGTGAAAAACTGTTTTTT
CASSGGQASEKLFF
>TRBJ1-3|TRBV4-1|NA|NA
TGCGCCAGCAGCCAAAGCGTGAGCAACGGAAACACCATATATTTT
CASSQSVSNGNTIYF
>TRBJ2-5|TRBV29-1|NA|NA
TGCAGCGGGGGGGTGGTAGAGACCCAGTACTTC
CSGGVVETQYF
>TRBJ2-7|TRBV29-1|TRBD1|NA
TGCAGCGTGCGGGGACAGGGTTTCGCCTACGAGCAGTACTTC
CSVRGQGFAYEQYF
>TRBJ2-7|TRBV30|NA|NA
TGTGCCTGGAATACAGGGTCTAATTTCTACGAGCAGTACTTC
CAWNTGSNFYEQYF
>TRBJ2-1|TRBV4-1|NA|NA
TGCGCCAGCAGCCTAGGAGCAGGGGATTACAATGAGCAGTTCTTC
CASSLGAGDYNEQFF
>TRBJ2-5|TRBV7-9|TRBD1|once
TGTGCCAGCAGGTCAGGGGGCGAGGAGACCCAGTACTTC
CASRSGGEETQYF
>TRBJ1-2|TRBV6-5|NA|NA
TGTGCCAGCAGGGACAGCGGGGGCGGTGGCTATACCTTC
CASRDSGGGGYTF
>TRBJ2-1|TRBV6-1|TRBD2|NA
TGTGCCACCAAACTAGCGGGGGGGACCAATGAGCAGTTCTTC
CATKLAGGTNEQFF
>TRBJ2-2|TRBV19|TRBD2|NA
TGTGCCAGTAGTAGTGGGCCTAGCGGGGTGTATACCGGGGAGCTGTTTTTT
CASSSGPSGVYTGELFF
>TRBJ2-7|TRBV6-5|TRBD1|NA
TGTGCCAGCAGTTACGGGACAGGGTCCCACGAGCAGTACTTC
CASSYGTGSHEQYF
>TRBJ2-7|TRBV5-1|TRBD1|NA
TGCGCCAGCAGCCCGCGGCCGGGACAGATTAACGAGCAGTACTTC
CASSPRPGQINEQYF
>TRBJ1-5|TRBV7-2|NA|NA
TGTGCCAGCAGCTTATATTCAGGGCCCTCTAGCAATCAGCCCCAGCATTTT
CASSLYSGPSSNQPQHF
>TRBJ2-1|TRBV10-2|NA|NA
TGCGCCAGCAGTGAATTGGCCCGCAGGGGCATGGGCAATGAGCAGTTCTTC
CASSELARRGMGNEQFF
>TRBJ1-4|TRBV9|TRBD1|NA
TGTGCCAGCAGTTCAGGGGGCCACAATGAAAAACTGTTTTTT
CASSSGGHNEKLFF